This T cell receptor (beta chain) was retrieved from a study of shared clonotypes between healthy human individuals. The run depth of the assay was deep. Clones were read by immunoSEQ multiplex PCR, and TCRdb kept only the in-frame ones, dropping some. This sample yields about 1,500,000 clones, of which over 95% are seen a single time; more than 0.9% belongs to the top ten. The CDR3 sequence is 14 residues long. V was trimmed by 2 bases and J by 5 bases, leaving 10 bases between them. The germline V gene encodes CDR1 MDHEN and CDR2 SYDVKM. This clone has only one observation. Its antigen is not identified. It was into CD45RA+ naive and CD45RA-negative memory subsets that the CD4+ cells were split. Overall study findings and caveats: Among the subsets, naive ones generally showed larger estimated richness than memory ones. The authors expected sequencing depth to affect clonotype sharing among donors.

This chain joins TRBV28 and TRBJ2-1; D unresolved. This sequence originates from a man aged 30 to 45 in good health. Input material: naive CD4+ T cells sorted from blood. The subset is: CD45RA+ positively selected. CDR3 loop: CASSLTIVHNEQFF. The CDR3 region has the DNA TGTGCCAGCAGTTTAACCATAGTGCACAATGAGCAGTTCTTC.